A single sample gave rise to the 10 T cell receptor beta chains below, sequenced in a study of blood T cell repertoires in COVID-19. The protocol was immunoSEQ multiplex PCR, while the TCRdb copy is restricted to in-frame clones and leaves out a portion. This sample has tens of thousands of clones, with about 84% found just once. The specimen sequenced was peripheral blood. These receptors were taken from a man between 50 and 59 years old with active COVID-19.

The genes are TRBV27 and TRBJ2-1; 7 nucleotides line up with TRBD2. The CDR3 is 16 residues long. The junction had 12 bases not matched to a gene; V was cut back by 3 bases and J by 7 bases. The V gene's germline CDR1 is MNHEY and CDR2 SMNVEV (reference sequence). The CDR3 coding sequence is TGTGCCAGCAGTTTTCTTGCGGGAGTAGACAATAATGAGCAGTTCTTC. Translated, it gives CASSFLAGVDNNEQFF.

This clone was recorded only once. This chain joins TRBV3-1 (or the pseudogene TRBV3-2) and TRBJ1-4, with D unclear. The germline gives CDR1 LGHDT, CDR2 YNNKEL (reference sequence). The length of the CDR3 is 15 residues. Deletions cut 1 base from V and 3 bases from J, with 9 bases between. CDR3 in DNA: TGTGCCAGCAGCCAAGGGGCAGTCTCTAATGAAAAACTGTTTTTT. Translating gives CASSQGAVSNEKLFF.

V and J are TRBV29-1 and TRBJ2-3; 8 nucleotides line up with TRBD1. The J segment lost 1 base and the V segment lost 7 bases, leaving 1 base of the junction unmatched. The CDR3 length is 12 residues. Germline V gives CDR1 SQVTM, CDR2 ANQGSEA. This CDR3 is CSATGGTDTQYF. CDR3 coding DNA: TGCAGCGCGACAGGGGGCACAGATACGCAGTATTTT.

The chain recombines TRBV29-1 with TRBJ2-7, with 8 positions matching TRBD2. V shed 5 bases, J shed 6 bases, and the junction held 9 bases outside the gene matches. The CDR3 has 13 amino acids. Germline V gene lookup returns CDR1 SQVTM and CDR2 ANQGSEA. The CDR3 nucleotides are TGCAGCGTTAATTTAGCGGGGACTGGCGAGCAGTACTTC. Translated: CSVNLAGTGEQYF.

This chain connects TRBV28 to TRBJ1-1, with TRBD1 as a possible D gene (5 bases). Germline V gene data show CDR1 as MDHEN and CDR2 as SYDVKM. V was shortened by 8 bases and J by 0 bases, with 13 bases between the two germline ends. The CDR3 runs to 14 residues. This CDR3 reads CASGRTRLNTEAFF. The DNA of the CDR3 is TGTGCCAGCGGTCGGACAAGATTGAACACTGAAGCTTTCTTT.

V usage is TRBV3-1 (or the pseudogene TRBV3-2) and J usage is TRBJ1-2, with TRBD1 identical over 9 bases. J gave up 6 bases and V 2 bases, and 7 bases lay outside the gene matches. The CDR3 is made up of 15 amino acids. Germline V gives CDR1 LGHDT, CDR2 YNNKEL (reference sequence). The CDR3 sequence: CASSQRDRVSHGYTF. The CDR3 bases are TGTGCCAGCAGCCAAAGGGACAGGGTGTCCCATGGCTACACCTTC.

This chain connects TRBV5-8 to TRBJ1-2, with D tentatively TRBD1 (6 bases). Germline CDR1 reads SGHTS; CDR2 reads YDEGEE. The ends were cut back, 0 bases at V and 4 bases at J, with 13 bases in the middle. The length of the CDR3 is 15 residues. The CDR3 sequence is CASSLDDRRSYGYTF. CDR3 bases: TGTGCCAGCAGCTTGGATGACAGGCGGTCCTATGGCTACACCTTC.

Written as DNA, the CDR3 is TGTGCCAGCAGAAGGGACAGTGATAACACTGAAGCTTTCTTT. Amino acid sequence: CASRRDSDNTEAFF. V usage is TRBV9 and J usage is TRBJ1-1; 7 nucleotides line up with TRBD1. From germline, CDR1 is SGDLS and CDR2 YYNGEE. This CDR3 region has 14 residues. After removal of 5 bases from V and 2 bases from J, the junction contained 6 bases not matched to a gene.

This clone was detected only a few times. The CDR3, as DNA: TGTGCCAGCACTCCGTCGGGACAGACATACAATGAGCAGTTCTTC. It is translated as CASTPSGQTYNEQFF. The chain uses TRBV7-8 and TRBJ2-1; TRBD1 matches 7 bases. The germline V gene has CDR1 SGHVS and CDR2 FQNEAQ. The junction had 10 bases not matched to a gene; V was cut back by 7 bases and J by 4 bases. CDR3 length: 15 residues.

The CDR3 loop reads CASSLAGGPYEQYF. The CDR3 DNA reads TGTGCCAGCAGTTTAGCGGGAGGCCCCTACGAGCAGTACTTC. This chain uses TRBV25-1 with TRBJ2-7; the match to TRBD2 covers 10 bases. Germline trimming cut 5 bases from V and 2 bases from J; bases unmatched to any gene: 3. From germline, CDR1 is MGHDK and CDR2 SYGVNS. This CDR3 comprises 14 residues.